The 24 T cell receptor beta chains reported below all come from one sample, sequenced in a study of CD8 T cells in ankylosing spondylitis (dated by TCRdb to 2016 to 2017). The library came from 5' RACE. TCRdb lists the instrument as Illumina HiSeq 2500. TCRdb ran its own pipeline on the public reads, namely fastp trimming at Q25 and MiXCR clone calling, and kept in-frame beta chains. Identical CDR3 protein sequences are pooled into one entry, listed with their most common genes and DNA. This sample has 150,000 to 200,000 distinct CDR3 sequences in its table, and roughly 10% of those were observed once. 25% to 30% of the sample is taken by the ten largest. Sequenced material: blood, either unsorted or a sorted T cell fraction (not recorded which). These receptors came from a male donor with ankylosing spondylitis or in good health (not recorded which).

The sample holds many counts of this clonotype. The J gene is TRBJ2-7, the V gene TRBV5-1; D is unclear. The CDR3 extends over 13 amino acids. V was clipped by 0 bases and J by 6 bases, with 10 bases between them. Germline CDR1 is SGHRS and CDR2 is YFSETQ. CDR3 coding DNA: TGCGCCAGCAGCTTGGACATGTCGATCGAGCAGTACTTC. Translation: CASSLDMSIEQYF.

This clonotype occurred many times. J is TRBJ2-1 and V is TRBV28; 15 bases map to TRBD2. Germline V CDR1 and CDR2: MDHEN, SYDVKM. The CDR3 loop spans 19 amino acids. V lost 3 bases and J lost 4; bases outside the gene matches: 10. The CDR3 bases are TGTGCCAGCAGTTTCCCGGGACTAGCGGGGGGCCCTGATTACAATGAGCAGTTCTTC. This sequence encodes CASSFPGLAGGPDYNEQFF.

This clonotype was picked up many times. The rearrangement uses TRBV20-1 and TRBJ2-7; 8 nucleotides align to TRBD2. Germline V gives CDR1 DFQATT, CDR2 SNEGSKA (reference sequence). V was pared by 5 bases and J by 1 base, with 1 base of the junction left unmatched. This CDR3 region has 12 residues. In DNA form, the CDR3 reads TGCAGTGCTCAGCGGGGGTCCTACGAGCAGTACTTC. Its translation is CSAQRGSYEQYF.

The chain carries TRBV19 and TRBJ2-7; perhaps D is TRBD1 or TRBD2 (5 bases each). The CDR3 spans 13 residues. V was pared by 4 bases and J by 6 bases, with 13 bases between. Germline assignment: CDR1 LNHDA and CDR2 SQIVND (reference sequence). The CDR3 region is CASSNAGTSEQYF. Here the CDR3 DNA reads TGTGCCAGTAGTAACGCCGGGACCTCCGAGCAGTACTTC.

This clonotype was detected ten times or more. The chain combines TRBV5-5 with TRBJ1-1; TRBD1 might be the D (5 bases). Germline values: CDR1 SGHKS, CDR2 YYEKEE (reference sequence). Trimming cost V 0 bases and J 4 bases, with 10 bases left between them. The CDR3 spans 14 residues. The CDR3 reads CASSLAGEGTEAFF. As DNA, the CDR3 is TGTGCCAGCAGCTTGGCGGGGGAAGGCACTGAAGCTTTCTTT.

Only a few counts were recorded for this clonotype. A much larger clone lies one base from this, so it may be a read error. The chain has TRBV5-1 and TRBJ1-1, with a tentative D call TRBD1 (6 bases). Trimming shortened V by 2 bases and J by 4 bases, and 12 bases separated the two germline ends. The CDR3 has 14 residues. CDR1 is SGHRS and CDR2 is YFSETQ in the germline V gene. The DNA of the CDR3 is TGCGCCAGCAGCTTACAGGGAAGGGGCACTGAAGCTTTCTTT. Translating it yields CASSLQGRGTEAFF.

This chain links TRBV18 with TRBJ2-3, with D possibly TRBD1 on 5 matching bases. The V and J ends lost 3 bases and 6 bases respectively, with 16 bases between them. Germline V gene data show CDR1 as KGHSH and CDR2 as LQKENI. The CDR3 sequence is 15 residues long. The CDR3 sequence: CASSPTELRSDTQYF. The DNA of the CDR3 is TGTGCCAGCTCACCGACAGAATTACGGTCTGATACGCAGTATTTT.

This clonotype appeared many times. V usage is TRBV29-1 and J usage is TRBJ1-2, with D perhaps TRBD1 (6 bases). The germline CDR1 and CDR2 sequences are SQVTM and ANQGSEA. The CDR3 sequence is 13 residues long. Trimming stripped 6 bases from V and 2 bases from J, with 13 bases between. The CDR3 nucleotides are TGCAGCGTCCCCGGGACACCGAACTATGGCTACACCTTC. As protein: CSVPGTPNYGYTF. The whole variable domain, remainder taken from reference TRBV29-1 and TRBJ1-2, is SAVISQKPSRDICQRGTSLTIQCQVDSQVTMMFWYRQQPGQSLTLIATANQGSEATYESGFVIDKFPISRPNLTFSTLTVSNMSPEDSSIYLCSVPGTPNYGYTFGSGTRLTVV.

The chain recombines TRBV7-2 with TRBJ2-1, with D possibly TRBD2 on 6 matching bases. The CDR3 runs 17 residues. Per the germline V gene, CDR1 is SGHTA and CDR2 is FQGNSA. The germline V and J ends were trimmed by 2 bases and 9 bases, with 23 bases remaining between them. The CDR3 loop reads CASSLLRDSLWLGEQFF. For the CDR3, the DNA is TGTGCCAGCAGCTTACTCCGGGACTCACTTTGGCTGGGTGAGCAGTTCTTC.

The CDR3 region has the DNA TGTGCCAGCAGCTTAGCGGGGGCCTTTAGGGGCAATGAGCAGTTCTTC. Amino acids: CASSLAGAFRGNEQFF. The chain employs TRBV11-2 and TRBJ2-1, with D perhaps given as TRBD1 or TRBD2 (6 bases each). Germline V lookup: CDR1 SGHAT, CDR2 FQNNGV. Trimming left V 1 base short and J 6 bases short, with 16 bases between. CDR3 length: 16 amino acids.

The rearrangement links TRBV6-5 to TRBJ1-2; 8 bases align to TRBD1. CDR3 length: 16 residues. V shed 2 bases, J shed 8 bases, and the junction held 13 bases outside the gene matches. The germline CDR1 and CDR2 sequences are MNHEY and SVGAGI. CDR3 sequence: CASSYGQGASLGGYTF. In DNA, the CDR3 is TGTGCCAGCAGTTACGGGCAGGGGGCGTCTCTTGGAGGCTACACCTTC.

The V and J genes are TRBV7-2 and TRBJ2-4; 7 bases map to TRBD2. The CDR3 is 15 amino acids. Germline trimming cut 0 bases from V and 5 bases from J; bases unmatched to any gene: 4. Germline V gene lookup returns CDR1 SGHTA and CDR2 FQGNSA. The CDR3 loop reads CASSLAAGVENIQYF. In nucleotides, the CDR3 is TGTGCCAGCAGCTTAGCGGCGGGAGTGGAAAACATTCAGTACTTC.

In its sample, this clonotype was seen many times. The chain recombines TRBV12-3 or TRBV12-4 with TRBJ2-1; D gene uncertain. CDR3 length equals 15 residues. The V and J ends lost 2 bases and 5 bases respectively, with 13 bases between them. CDR3 DNA: TGTGCCAGCAGTTTATCTCGAACTGGGAACAATGAGCAGTTCTTC. Residues: CASSLSRTGNNEQFF.

This chain uses TRBV7-9 with TRBJ2-3, with D maybe TRBD2 (6 bases). Trimming took 0 bases from V and 0 from J, leaving 10 bases between them. The CDR3 has 16 amino acids. Germline V gene sequence: CDR1 SEHNR, CDR2 FQNEAQ (reference sequence). This chain's CDR3 is CASSLAGGSSTDTQYF. In DNA, the CDR3 is TGTGCCAGCAGCTTAGCGGGGGGTTCCAGCACAGATACGCAGTATTTT.

This clonotype was recorded many times. J is TRBJ2-1 and V is TRBV6-5; unclear D gene. Trimming stripped 2 bases from V and 7 bases from J, with 9 bases between. Germline V gene sequence: CDR1 MNHEY, CDR2 SVGAGI. The CDR3 length is 13 residues. CDR3 protein: CASSYTLGNEQFF. CDR3 DNA sequence: TGTGCCAGCAGTTACACTCTCGGGAATGAGCAGTTCTTC.

The genes are TRBV18 and TRBJ2-7; TRBD1 aligns across 9 bases. In germline, CDR1 is KGHSH, CDR2 LQKENI. V was pared by 6 bases and J by 1 base, with 7 bases of the junction left unmatched. The CDR3 has 15 residues. CDR3 DNA: TGTGCCAGCTCCCATTCCGGGACAGGGTCCTACGAGCAGTACTTC. Amino acids: CASSHSGTGSYEQYF.

The J gene is TRBJ2-2, the V gene TRBV20-1; D is unclear. Germline values: CDR1 DFQATT, CDR2 SNEGSKA (reference sequence). CDR3 length: 11 residues. V lost 4 bases and J 6 bases, leaving 6 bases between the germline ends. The CDR3 region has the DNA TGCAGTGCTAATTGGGCCGGGGAGCTGTTTTTT. It translates to CSANWAGELFF.

Many counts were recorded for this clonotype. The V gene is TRBV10-3, the J gene TRBJ2-1; a possible D gene is TRBD2 (5 bases). CDR3 size: 15 residues. Trimming removed 3 bases from V and 1 base from J, with 10 bases in between. The germline V gene has CDR1 ENHRY and CDR2 SYGVKD. The CDR3 nucleotides read TGTGCCATCAGTGAACTAGTAGCGTCCTACAATGAGCAGTTCTTC. Its protein product is CAISELVASYNEQFF.

The rearrangement links TRBV20-1 to TRBJ2-7; 9 bases are a match to TRBD1. The CDR3 spans 14 residues. From germline, CDR1 is DFQATT and CDR2 SNEGSKA (reference sequence). V shed 5 bases, J shed 3 bases, and the junction held 8 bases outside the gene matches. Written as DNA, the CDR3 is TGCAGTGCTCTTGGACAGGGGACTCTCTACGAGCAGTACTTC. This gives the protein CSALGQGTLYEQYF.

The chain combines TRBV6-1 with TRBJ2-7; TRBD1 is a possible D gene (6 bases). The CDR3 has 15 residues. Trimming stripped 7 bases from V and 4 bases from J, with 20 bases between. Per germline, CDR1 MNHNS and CDR2 SASEGT. CDR3 bases: TGTGCCAGCAAGCAGGGTCACCTGGGGGCTTACGAGCAGTACTTC. Its translation: CASKQGHLGAYEQYF.

This clonotype was observed a few times. The CDR3 nucleotides read TGCGCCAGCAGTCAATGCCCGGGACAGTGGGGCACAGATACGCAGTATTTT. Protein sequence: CASSQCPGQWGTDTQYF. The chain has TRBV23-1 and TRBJ2-3; TRBD1 aligns across 7 bases. TRBV23-1 is an ORF; its function is uncertain. V shed 1 base, J shed 1 base, and the junction held 8 bases outside the gene matches. There are 17 residues in the CDR3.

This clonotype has ten or more counts. This chain joins TRBV20-1 and TRBJ2-3, with 9 bases identical to TRBD1. CDR1 and CDR2 (germline): DFQATT, SNEGSKA (reference sequence). J gave up 6 bases and V 8 bases, and 18 bases lay outside the gene matches. CDR3 size: 16 residues. The CDR3 here is CSFTGGRSAYKDTQYF. In DNA, the CDR3 is TGCAGTTTTACAGGGGGCCGGTCAGCCTACAAGGATACGCAGTATTTT.

This chain connects TRBV2 to TRBJ2-3; perhaps TRBD2 as D (6 bases). Per germline, CDR1 SNHLY and CDR2 FYNNEI. The CDR3 spans 19 residues. The V gene lost 11 bases and the J gene lost 0 bases, with 30 bases spanning the gap. The CDR3 reads CAFCSRPRLEEGSTDTQYF. DNA of the CDR3: TGTGCCTTCTGCTCCCGACCTCGGCTAGAGGAGGGGAGCACAGATACGCAGTATTTT.

This clonotype occurred a few times. The chain recombines TRBV6-2 or TRBV6-3 with TRBJ2-1; TRBD1 might be the D (6 bases). The CDR3 runs 15 residues. V was pared by 6 bases and J by 8 bases, with 20 bases between. The germline gives CDR1 MNHEY, CDR2 SVGEGT. The CDR3 is CASRSGEQGIDEQFF. In DNA form, the CDR3 reads TGTGCCAGCAGGTCCGGGGAACAGGGAATAGATGAGCAGTTCTTC.